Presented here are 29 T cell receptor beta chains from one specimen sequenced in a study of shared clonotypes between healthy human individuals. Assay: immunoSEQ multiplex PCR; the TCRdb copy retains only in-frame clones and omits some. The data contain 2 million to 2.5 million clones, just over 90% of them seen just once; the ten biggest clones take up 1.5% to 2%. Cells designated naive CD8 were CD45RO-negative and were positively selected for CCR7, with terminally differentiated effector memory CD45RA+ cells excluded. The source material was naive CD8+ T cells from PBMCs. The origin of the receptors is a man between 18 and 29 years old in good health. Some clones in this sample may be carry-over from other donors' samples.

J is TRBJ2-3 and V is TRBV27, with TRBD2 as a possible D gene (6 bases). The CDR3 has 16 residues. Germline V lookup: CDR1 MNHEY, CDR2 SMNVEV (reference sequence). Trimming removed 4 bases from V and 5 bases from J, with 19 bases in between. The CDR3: CASSYSAGEAEDTQYF. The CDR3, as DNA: TGTGCCAGCAGTTACTCAGCGGGCGAAGCCGAAGATACGCAGTATTTT.

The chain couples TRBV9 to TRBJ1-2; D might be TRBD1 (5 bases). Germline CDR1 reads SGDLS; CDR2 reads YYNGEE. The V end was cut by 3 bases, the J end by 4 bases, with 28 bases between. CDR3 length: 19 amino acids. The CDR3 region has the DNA TGTGCCAGCAGCGGGAGTACCCACCCGGGGACGACCCGAGGCTATGGCTACACCTTC. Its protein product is CASSGSTHPGTTRGYGYTF.

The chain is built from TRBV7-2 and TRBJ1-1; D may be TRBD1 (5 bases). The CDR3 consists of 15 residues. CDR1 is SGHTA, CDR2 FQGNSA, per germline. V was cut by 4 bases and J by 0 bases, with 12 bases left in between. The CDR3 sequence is CASSSPREMNTEAFF. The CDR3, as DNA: TGTGCCAGCAGCTCTCCCAGGGAGATGAACACTGAAGCTTTCTTT.

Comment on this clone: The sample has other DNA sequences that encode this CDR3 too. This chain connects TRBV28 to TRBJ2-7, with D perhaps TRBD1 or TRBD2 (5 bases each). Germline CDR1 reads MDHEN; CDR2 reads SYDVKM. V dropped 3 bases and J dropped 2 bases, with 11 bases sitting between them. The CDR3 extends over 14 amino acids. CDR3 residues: CASSFGGPPYEQYF. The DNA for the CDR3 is TGTGCCAGCAGTTTTGGGGGTCCCCCCTACGAGCAGTACTTC.

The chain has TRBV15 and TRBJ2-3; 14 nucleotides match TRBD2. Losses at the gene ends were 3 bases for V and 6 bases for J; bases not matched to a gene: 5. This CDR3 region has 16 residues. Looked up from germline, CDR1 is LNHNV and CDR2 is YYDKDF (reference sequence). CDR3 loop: CATSSEWTSGRDTQYF. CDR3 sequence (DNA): TGTGCCACCAGCAGCGAATGGACTAGCGGGAGGGATACGCAGTATTTT.

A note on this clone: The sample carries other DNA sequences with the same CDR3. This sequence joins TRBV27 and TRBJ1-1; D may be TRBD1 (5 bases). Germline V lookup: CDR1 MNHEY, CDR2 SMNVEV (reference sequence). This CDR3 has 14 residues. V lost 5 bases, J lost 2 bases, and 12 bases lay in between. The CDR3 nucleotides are TGTGCCAGCAGTCCCCGGGGCGGAAACACTGAAGCTTTCTTT. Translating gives CASSPRGGNTEAFF.

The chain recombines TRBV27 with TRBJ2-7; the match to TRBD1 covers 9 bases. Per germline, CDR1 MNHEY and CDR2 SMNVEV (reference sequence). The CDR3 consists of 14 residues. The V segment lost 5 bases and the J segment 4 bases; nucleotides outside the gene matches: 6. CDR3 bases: TGTGCCAGCAGTCAGAGACAGGGGGAATACGAGCAGTACTTC. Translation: CASSQRQGEYEQYF.

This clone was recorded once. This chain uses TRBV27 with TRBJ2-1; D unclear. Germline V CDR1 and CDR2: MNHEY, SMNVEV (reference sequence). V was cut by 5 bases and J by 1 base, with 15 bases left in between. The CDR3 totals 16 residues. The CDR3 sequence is CASSPRTPASYNEQFF. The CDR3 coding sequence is TGTGCCAGCAGTCCAAGGACGCCGGCTTCCTACAATGAGCAGTTCTTC.

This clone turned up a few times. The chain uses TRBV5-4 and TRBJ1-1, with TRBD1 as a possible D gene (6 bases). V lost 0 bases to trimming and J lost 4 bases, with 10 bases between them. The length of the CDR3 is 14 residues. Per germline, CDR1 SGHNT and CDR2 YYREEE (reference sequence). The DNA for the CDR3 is TGTGCCAGCAGCTTGGAGAAACAGGGCACTGAAGCTTTCTTT. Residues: CASSLEKQGTEAFF.

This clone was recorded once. The CDR3 region has the DNA TGTGCCAGCAGGGCCAGGGGGAGTCGAGACGAGCAGTACTTC. Translation gives CASRARGSRDEQYF. The chain is built from TRBV6-6 and TRBJ2-7; TRBD1 agrees at 7 bases. V shed 6 bases and J 5 bases; nucleotides not matched to a gene: 10. Germline CDR1 and CDR2: MNHNY and SVGAGI (reference sequence). The CDR3 has 14 amino acids.

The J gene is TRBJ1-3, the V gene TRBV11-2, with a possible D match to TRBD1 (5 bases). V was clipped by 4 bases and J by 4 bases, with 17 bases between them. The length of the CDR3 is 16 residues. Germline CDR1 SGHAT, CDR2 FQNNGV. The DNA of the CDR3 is TGTGCCAGCAGCTCCTGGAAGTTGGGGACCGGAAACACCATATATTTT. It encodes CASSSWKLGTGNTIYF.

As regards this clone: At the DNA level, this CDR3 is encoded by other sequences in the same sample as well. This CDR3 is CASSPSAGTEAYEQYF. CDR3 nucleotides: TGTGCCAGCAGTCCCTCGGCCGGGACAGAAGCATACGAGCAGTACTTC. The chain recombines TRBV27 with TRBJ2-7; 7 nucleotides align to TRBD1. V lost 5 bases and J lost 4; bases outside the gene matches: 14. The CDR3 has 16 residues. The V gene's germline CDR1 is MNHEY and CDR2 SMNVEV (reference sequence).

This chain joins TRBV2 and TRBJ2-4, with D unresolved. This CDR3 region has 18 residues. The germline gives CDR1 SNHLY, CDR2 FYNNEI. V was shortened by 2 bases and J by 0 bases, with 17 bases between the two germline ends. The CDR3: CASSERQTHILAKNIQYF. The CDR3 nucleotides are TGTGCCAGCAGTGAAAGGCAGACTCACATCCTAGCCAAAAACATTCAGTACTTC.

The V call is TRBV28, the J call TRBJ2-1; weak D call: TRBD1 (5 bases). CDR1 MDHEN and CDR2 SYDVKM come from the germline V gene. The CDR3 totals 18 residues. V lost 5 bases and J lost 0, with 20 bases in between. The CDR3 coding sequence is TGTGCCAGCAGTCTGCGACAGACCTGGACGGGCTCCTACAATGAGCAGTTCTTC. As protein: CASSLRQTWTGSYNEQFF.

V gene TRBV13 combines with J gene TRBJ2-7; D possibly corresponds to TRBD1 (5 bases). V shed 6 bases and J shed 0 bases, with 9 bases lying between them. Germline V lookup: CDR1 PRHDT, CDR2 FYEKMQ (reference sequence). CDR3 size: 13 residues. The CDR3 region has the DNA TGTGCCAGCAGTAGGGGCCTCTCCTACGAGCAGTACTTC. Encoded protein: CASSRGLSYEQYF.

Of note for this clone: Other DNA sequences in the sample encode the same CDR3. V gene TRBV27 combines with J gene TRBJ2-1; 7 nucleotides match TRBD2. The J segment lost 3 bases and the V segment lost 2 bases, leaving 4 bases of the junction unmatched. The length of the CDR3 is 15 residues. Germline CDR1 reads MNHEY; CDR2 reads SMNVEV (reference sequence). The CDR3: CASSLRASGYNEQFF. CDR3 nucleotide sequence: TGTGCCAGCAGTTTACGGGCTAGCGGCTACAATGAGCAGTTCTTC.

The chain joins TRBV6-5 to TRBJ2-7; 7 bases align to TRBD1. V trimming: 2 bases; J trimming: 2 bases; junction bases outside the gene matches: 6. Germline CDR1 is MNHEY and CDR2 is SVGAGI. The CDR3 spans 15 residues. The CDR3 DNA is TGTGCCAGCAGTTACGCGGCAGGGGGTCCCTACGAGCAGTACTTC. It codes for CASSYAAGGPYEQYF.

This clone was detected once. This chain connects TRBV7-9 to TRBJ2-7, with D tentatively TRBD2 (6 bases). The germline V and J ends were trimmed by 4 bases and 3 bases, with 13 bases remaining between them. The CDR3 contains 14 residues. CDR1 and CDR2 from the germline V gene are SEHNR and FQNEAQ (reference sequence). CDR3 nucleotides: TGTGCCAGCAGCTCACCTAGCGCGATCTACGAGCAGTACTTC. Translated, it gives CASSSPSAIYEQYF.

CDR3 region: CASSLTSPLQETQYF. The CDR3 DNA follows: TGTGCCAGCAGCTTAACGTCTCCACTCCAAGAGACCCAGTACTTC. This rearrangement joins TRBV7-9 to TRBJ2-5, with D unclear. The germline V and J ends were trimmed by 2 bases and 1 base, with 11 bases remaining between them. Germline assignment: CDR1 SEHNR and CDR2 FQNEAQ (reference sequence). This CDR3 region has 15 residues.

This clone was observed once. The CDR3 loop reads CASSDSIGTGTHSGNQPQHF. For the CDR3, the DNA is TGTGCCAGCAGTGACTCTATTGGGACAGGGACCCATTCGGGCAATCAGCCCCAGCATTTT. The rearrangement uses TRBV6-4 and TRBJ1-5; the match to TRBD1 covers 9 bases. Germline V gene data show CDR1 as MRHNA and CDR2 as SNTAGT. The CDR3 has 20 residues. With 0 bases clipped from V and 2 bases from J, the junction kept 14 bases outside the gene matches.

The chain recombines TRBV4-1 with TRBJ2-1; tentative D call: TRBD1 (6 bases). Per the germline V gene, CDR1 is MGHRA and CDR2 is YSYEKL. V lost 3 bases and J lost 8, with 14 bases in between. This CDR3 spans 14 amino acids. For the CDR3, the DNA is TGCGCCAGCAGCCAGCTACAGGGTAGGGATGAGCAGTTCTTC. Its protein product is CASSQLQGRDEQFF.

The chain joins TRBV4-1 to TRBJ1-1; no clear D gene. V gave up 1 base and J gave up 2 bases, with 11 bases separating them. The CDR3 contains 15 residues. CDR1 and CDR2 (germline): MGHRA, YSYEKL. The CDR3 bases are TGCGCCAGCAGCCAAGCGTTGGGATTTAACACTGAAGCTTTCTTT. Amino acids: CASSQALGFNTEAFF.

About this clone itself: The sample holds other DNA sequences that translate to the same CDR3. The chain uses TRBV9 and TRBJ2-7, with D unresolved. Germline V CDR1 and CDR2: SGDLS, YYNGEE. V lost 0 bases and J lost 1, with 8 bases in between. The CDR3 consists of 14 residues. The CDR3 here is CASSVGSGSYEQYF. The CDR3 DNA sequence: TGTGCCAGCAGCGTAGGGTCTGGGTCCTACGAGCAGTACTTC.

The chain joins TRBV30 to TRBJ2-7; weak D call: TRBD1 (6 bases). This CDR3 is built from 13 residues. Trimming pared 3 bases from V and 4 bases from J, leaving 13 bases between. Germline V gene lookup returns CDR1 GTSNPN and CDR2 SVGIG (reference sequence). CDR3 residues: CAWRIGRGYEQYF. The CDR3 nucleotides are TGTGCCTGGAGGATAGGCAGGGGTTACGAGCAGTACTTC.

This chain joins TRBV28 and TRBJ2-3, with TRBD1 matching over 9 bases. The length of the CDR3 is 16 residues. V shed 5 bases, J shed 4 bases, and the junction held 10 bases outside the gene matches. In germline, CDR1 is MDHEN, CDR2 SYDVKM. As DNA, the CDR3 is TGTGCCAGCAGTGTAACCGGATGGACAGGGGCAGATACGCAGTATTTT. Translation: CASSVTGWTGADTQYF.

The CDR3 loop is CASSLSRGTSGNTIYF. The CDR3 DNA follows: TGTGCCAGCAGCTTATCGCGAGGGACCTCTGGAAACACCATATATTTT. The rearrangement uses TRBV7-9 and TRBJ1-3; D possibly corresponds to TRBD1 (5 bases). Germline CDR1 is SEHNR and CDR2 is FQNEAQ (reference sequence). V was shortened by 2 bases and J by 0 bases, with 11 bases between the two germline ends. CDR3 length: 16 residues.

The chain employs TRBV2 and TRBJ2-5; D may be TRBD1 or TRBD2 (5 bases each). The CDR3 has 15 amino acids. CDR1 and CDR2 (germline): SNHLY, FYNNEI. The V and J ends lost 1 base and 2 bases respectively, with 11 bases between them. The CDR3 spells CASSEEGTEQETQYF. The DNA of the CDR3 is TGTGCCAGCAGTGAAGAGGGGACGGAACAAGAGACCCAGTACTTC.

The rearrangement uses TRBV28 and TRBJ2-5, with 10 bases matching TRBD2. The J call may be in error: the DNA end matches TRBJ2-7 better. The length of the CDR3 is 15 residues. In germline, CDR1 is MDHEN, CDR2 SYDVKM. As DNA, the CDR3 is TGTGCCAGCAGTTGGACTAGCGGAAACTCCTACGAGCAGTACTTC. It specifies CASSWTSGNSYEQYF.

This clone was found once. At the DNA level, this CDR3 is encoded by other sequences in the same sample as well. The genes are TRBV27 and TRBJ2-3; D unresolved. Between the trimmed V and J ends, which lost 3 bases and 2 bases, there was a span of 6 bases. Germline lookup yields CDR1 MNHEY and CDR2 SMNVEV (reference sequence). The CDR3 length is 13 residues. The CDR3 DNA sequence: TGTGCCAGCAGTTTGCCCAACACAGATACGCAGTATTTT. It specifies CASSLPNTDTQYF.